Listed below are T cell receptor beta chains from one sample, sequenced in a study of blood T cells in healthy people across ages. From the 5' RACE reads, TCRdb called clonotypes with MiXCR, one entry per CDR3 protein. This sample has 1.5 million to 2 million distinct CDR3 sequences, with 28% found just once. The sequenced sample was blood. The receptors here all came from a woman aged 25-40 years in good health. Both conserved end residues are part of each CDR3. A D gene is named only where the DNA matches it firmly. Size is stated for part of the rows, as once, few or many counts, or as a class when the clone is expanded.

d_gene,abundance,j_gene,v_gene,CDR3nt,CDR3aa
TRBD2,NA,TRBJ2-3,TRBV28,TGTGCCAGCAGTCCCGGTATCGTAGCGGGGGGGCCCACAGATACGCAGTATTTT,CASSPGIVAGGPTDTQYF
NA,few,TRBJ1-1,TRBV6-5,TGTGCCAGCAGTCTAGGGAATAGGAACACTGAAGCTTTCTTT,CASSLGNRNTEAFF
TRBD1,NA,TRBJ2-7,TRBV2,TGTGCCACGACCAGGGGACAGGGGTCTACGGGGCAGTACTTC,CATTRGQGSTGQYF
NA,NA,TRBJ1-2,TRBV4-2,TGTGCCAGCAGCCAGGGGGACGCCTCGACGAGGGGCTACACCTTC,CASSQGDASTRGYTF
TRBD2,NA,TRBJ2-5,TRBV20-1,TGCAGTGTAGATCGACTAGTAGCGGGAGGGGAGACCCAGTACTTC,CSVDRLVAGGETQYF
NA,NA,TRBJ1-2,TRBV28,TGTGCCACGCACGGGGGAGAGGGCTATGGCTACACCTTC,CATHGGEGYGYTF
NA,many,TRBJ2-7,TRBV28,TGTGCCAGCAGTTTAGAAGGTATTACCTACGAGCAGTACTTC,CASSLEGITYEQYF
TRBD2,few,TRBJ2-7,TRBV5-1,TGCGCCAGCAGCTGGGACGGGAGGACCTACGAGCAGTACTTC,CASSWDGRTYEQYF
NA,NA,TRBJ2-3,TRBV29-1,TGCAGCGTTGAGGGTGGGGCGACAGATACGCAGTATTTT,CSVEGGATDTQYF
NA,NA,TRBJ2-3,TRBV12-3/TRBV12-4,TGTGCCAGTCAACAGCAAGGGGGAAGCGCAGATACGGAGTATTTT,CASQQQGGSADTEYF
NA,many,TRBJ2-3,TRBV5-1,TGCGCCAGCAGCTTGGTAGCGGTCGTCACAGATACGCAGTATTTT,CASSLVAVVTDTQYF
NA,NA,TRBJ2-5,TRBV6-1,TGTGCCAGCAGGCCTTACCTCGGCAGGGTACGCCAGGAGACCCAGTACTTC,CASRPYLGRVRQETQYF
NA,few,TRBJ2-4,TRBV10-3,TGTGCCATCAGTGAAGGCCTGAAAAACATTCAGTACTTC,CAISEGLKNIQYF
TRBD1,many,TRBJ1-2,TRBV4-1,TGCGCCAGCAGCTTTCGGGACAGATATGGCTACACCTTC,CASSFRDRYGYTF
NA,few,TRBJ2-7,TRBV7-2,TGTGCCAGCAGCTCCTACCCGGGGGAGCAGTACTTC,CASSSYPGEQYF
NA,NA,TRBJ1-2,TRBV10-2,TGCGCCAGCAGTGACCCGAGGAGGAACTATGGCTACACCTTC,CASSDPRRNYGYTF
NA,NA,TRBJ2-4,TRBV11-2,TGTGCCAGCAGACCAATCGCGCTAGCCAAAAACATTCAGTACTTC,CASRPIALAKNIQYF
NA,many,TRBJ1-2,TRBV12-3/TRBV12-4,TGTGCCAGCAGTTCCTCCGGGACTAACTATGGCTACACCTTC,CASSSSGTNYGYTF
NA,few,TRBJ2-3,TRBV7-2,TGTGCCAGCAGCTTTCTTGGAGGGAGGCTAGATACGCAGTATTTT,CASSFLGGRLDTQYF
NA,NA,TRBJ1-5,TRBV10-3,TGTGCCATCAGGCCGAACCCGAGGACGGGCAATCAGCCCCAGCATTTT,CAIRPNPRTGNQPQHF
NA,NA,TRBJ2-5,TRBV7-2,TGTGCCAGCAGCGACCCCGGGGTTCCCCCCCAGGCCCAGTACTTC,CASSDPGVPPQAQYF
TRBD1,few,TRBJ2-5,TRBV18,TGTGCCAGCTCACGCTCTCCGGGACAGGGGTCGGAGACCCAGTACTTC,CASSRSPGQGSETQYF
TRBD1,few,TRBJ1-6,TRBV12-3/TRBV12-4,TGTGCCAGCAGTTTTCGGTCGGGACAGGGCGGGACACCCCTCCACTTT,CASSFRSGQGGTPLHF
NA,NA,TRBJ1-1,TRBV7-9,TGTGCCAGCAGCCCCACAGTGTGGGGGGAGAACACTGAAGCTTTCTTT,CASSPTVWGENTEAFF
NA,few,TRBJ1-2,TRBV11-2,TGTGCCAGCAGCTTGCTTCCACTTCCGTTACGGGGTCCGGTTCAAGAGAATGGCTACACCTTC,CASSLLPLPLRGPVQENGYTF
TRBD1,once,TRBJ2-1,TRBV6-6,TGTGCCAGCAGTTACCCGGACAGGGACGCAAATGAGCAGTTCTTC,CASSYPDRDANEQFF
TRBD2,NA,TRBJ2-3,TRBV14,TGTGCCAGCAGCCTGGGACTAGCGTCGCTTGGACGGTATTTT,CASSLGLASLGRYF
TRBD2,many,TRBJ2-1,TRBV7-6,TGTGCCAGCAGCTTAGTCGGGGGGGCATTCAATGAGCAGTTCTTC,CASSLVGGAFNEQFF
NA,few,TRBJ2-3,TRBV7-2,TGTGCCACCAACCAGGGTACCACAGATACGCAGTATTTT,CATNQGTTDTQYF
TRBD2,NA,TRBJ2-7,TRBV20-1,TGCAGTGCCAGAACGAGCGGGAGGCGGTATGGCGAGCAGTACTTC,CSARTSGRRYGEQYF
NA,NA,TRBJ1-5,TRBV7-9,TGTGCCAGCAGCTTAGCGTTATCGAGAGACAGGAGCAATCAGCCCCAGCATTTT,CASSLALSRDRSNQPQHF
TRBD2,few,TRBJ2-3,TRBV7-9,TGTGCCAGCAGATCCGGGACTAGGACAGATACGCAGTATTTT,CASRSGTRTDTQYF
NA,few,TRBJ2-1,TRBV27,TGTGCCAGCTATGGGGGTAGTGAGCAGTTCTTC,CASYGGSEQFF
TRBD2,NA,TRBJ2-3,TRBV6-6,TGTGCCAGCAGTTACTCGGGACTAGCGGGGGGTACAGATACGCAGTATTTT,CASSYSGLAGGTDTQYF
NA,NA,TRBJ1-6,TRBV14,TGTGCCAGCAGCCTTGGACGGACAGCCCTGGGTTCACCCCTCCACTTT,CASSLGRTALGSPLHF